A few counts support the clone carrying this T cell receptor (beta chain). Extraction of RNA preceded its reverse transcription into cDNA, which served as the sequencing template. TCRdb keeps only in-frame clones here, not all; method: immunoSEQ multiplex PCR. The table includes about 210,000 clones, around two fifths detected once. The data are from a study of CD8+ T cells in alopecia areata. Treatment denoted: oral pan-JAK inhibitor, 5-10 mg twice daily. From germline, CDR1 is SQVTM and CDR2 ANQGSEA. The length of the CDR3 is 14 residues. The ends were cut back, 3 bases at V and 0 bases at J, with 8 bases in the middle.

The TCR sequence derives from a human donor with alopecia areata. The sample consisted of CD4+ T cells sorted from blood, taken at approximately week 36, from a patient treated with tofacitinib. The chain employs TRBV29-1 and TRBJ2-2; D not resolved. The CDR3 DNA reads TGCAGCGTTGACAAGTTCGCGAACACCGGGGAGCTGTTTTTT. It codes for CSVDKFANTGELFF.